A selection of T cell receptor beta chains follows, all from one sample in a study of T-cell reconstitution after alpha-beta-depleted transplantation in children. MiXCR, applied by TCRdb to the PCR reads, yields one record per CDR3 protein. The sample comprises hundreds of thousands of distinct CDR3 sequences, roughly 14% of which are singletons, and 0.79% rests with the top ten. The sequencing here drew on PBMCs, taken before TCRalphabeta/CD19-depleted stem cell transplant. The receptor source for this set is a girl aged 2 to 10 with congenital amegakaryocytic thrombocytopenia, due to receive a stem cell transplant. The CDR3 runs from the conserved cysteine through the conserved F or W. Fields, in order: clone size, J gene, D gene, V gene, CDR3 DNA, CDR3 protein. D genes are given only for firm matches. Only part of the rows carry a size: once, few, many, or a class if the clone is expanded.

abundance: many; j_gene: TRBJ1-1; d_gene: TRBD1; v_gene: TRBV3-1; CDR3nt: TGTGCCAGCAGCCAAGGCCCACAGGGGAAAATTGAAGCTTTCTTT; CDR3aa: CASSQGPQGKIEAFF
abundance: many; j_gene: TRBJ2-2; d_gene: NA; v_gene: TRBV2; CDR3nt: TGTGCCAGCAGTTCCGGGACTGGAACCGGGGAGCTGTTTTTT; CDR3aa: CASSSGTGTGELFF
abundance: few; j_gene: TRBJ2-3; d_gene: NA; v_gene: TRBV18; CDR3nt: TGTGCCAGCTCACCTGGAGGTAGGGCAGATACGCAGTATTTT; CDR3aa: CASSPGGRADTQYF
abundance: NA; j_gene: TRBJ1-1; d_gene: NA; v_gene: TRBV5-1; CDR3nt: TGCGCCAGCAGCTTGGTTGGGAAAGGGACTGAAGCTTTCTTT; CDR3aa: CASSLVGKGTEAFF
abundance: NA; j_gene: TRBJ2-5; d_gene: TRBD2; v_gene: TRBV4-1; CDR3nt: TGCGCCAGCAGCCAACTGGGGTGGCCAGCGGGGATATTACAAGAGACCCAGTACTTC; CDR3aa: CASSQLGWPAGILQETQYF
abundance: NA; j_gene: TRBJ2-3; d_gene: NA; v_gene: TRBV29-1; CDR3nt: TGCAGCGTTGAAGAAACCGGCGCAGCGCAGTATTTT; CDR3aa: CSVEETGAAQYF
abundance: many; j_gene: TRBJ2-1; d_gene: TRBD2; v_gene: TRBV7-9; CDR3nt: TGTGCCAGCAGCTTAGCACTTCTAGCGGGAGATAACAATGAGCAGTTCTTC; CDR3aa: CASSLALLAGDNNEQFF
abundance: many; j_gene: TRBJ1-3; d_gene: NA; v_gene: TRBV12-3/TRBV12-4; CDR3nt: TGTGCCAGCAGTTCCCCTTGTCTTTGTCAGGCGCATCCTGATAACACCATATATTTT; CDR3aa: CASSSPCLCQAHPDNTIYF
abundance: many; j_gene: TRBJ2-7; d_gene: NA; v_gene: TRBV20-1; CDR3nt: TGCAGTGCTAGACCCCGCTTGGGGACGTCAAATCCCGAGCAGTACTTC; CDR3aa: CSARPRLGTSNPEQYF
abundance: many; j_gene: TRBJ1-6; d_gene: NA; v_gene: TRBV5-5; CDR3nt: TGTGCCAGCAGGAGCTCCTATAATTCACCCCTCCACTTT; CDR3aa: CASRSSYNSPLHF
abundance: few; j_gene: TRBJ2-1; d_gene: NA; v_gene: TRBV18; CDR3nt: TGTGCCAGCTCACCAGATCAGGGAAATGAGCAGTTCTTC; CDR3aa: CASSPDQGNEQFF
abundance: NA; j_gene: TRBJ2-3; d_gene: NA; v_gene: TRBV28; CDR3nt: TGTGCCAGCAGTTTGGGGGCCCTGATGGTCACAGATACGCAGTATTTT; CDR3aa: CASSLGALMVTDTQYF
abundance: NA; j_gene: TRBJ2-1; d_gene: NA; v_gene: TRBV5-4; CDR3nt: TGTGCCAGCAGCTTGGGGGATAGCGGTCGCGATGAGCAGTTCTTC; CDR3aa: CASSLGDSGRDEQFF
abundance: few; j_gene: TRBJ2-1; d_gene: TRBD2; v_gene: TRBV4-2; CDR3nt: TGTGCCAGCAGCTCGGAGAATGCGGGAGTTGGCTCCTACAATGAGCAGTTCTTC; CDR3aa: CASSSENAGVGSYNEQFF
abundance: few; j_gene: TRBJ1-2; d_gene: NA; v_gene: TRBV11-2; CDR3nt: TGTGCCAGCAGCTTCCCGGGGACAATCAGGTGGGGCCCCTATGGCTACACCTTC; CDR3aa: CASSFPGTIRWGPYGYTF
abundance: many; j_gene: TRBJ2-7; d_gene: TRBD2; v_gene: TRBV9; CDR3nt: TGTGCCAGCAGCGTAGAGCGGGGCCACTCCTACGAGCAGTACTTC; CDR3aa: CASSVERGHSYEQYF
abundance: many; j_gene: TRBJ2-1; d_gene: NA; v_gene: TRBV6-2/TRBV6-3; CDR3nt: TGTGCCAGCAGTTTTAGCGTAGATGAGCAGTTCTTC; CDR3aa: CASSFSVDEQFF
abundance: NA; j_gene: TRBJ2-7; d_gene: NA; v_gene: TRBV29-1; CDR3nt: TGCAGCGTGGGGGGCACCTCCTACGAGCAGTACTTC; CDR3aa: CSVGGTSYEQYF
abundance: many; j_gene: TRBJ2-2; d_gene: NA; v_gene: TRBV12-3/TRBV12-4; CDR3nt: TGTGCCAGCAGGGACGAGACCGACGGGGAGCTGTTTTTT; CDR3aa: CASRDETDGELFF
abundance: many; j_gene: TRBJ2-1; d_gene: NA; v_gene: TRBV5-1; CDR3nt: TGCGCCAGCAGCTTGGGGGTTCGGCTAGGGAAGATGTACAATGAGCAGTTCTTC; CDR3aa: CASSLGVRLGKMYNEQFF
abundance: many; j_gene: TRBJ2-7; d_gene: NA; v_gene: TRBV11-2; CDR3nt: TGTGCCAGCAGCGCTCTGGCGAAGCAGTACTTC; CDR3aa: CASSALAKQYF
abundance: NA; j_gene: TRBJ1-2; d_gene: NA; v_gene: TRBV20-1; CDR3nt: TGCAGTGCTCTGACTGGGGGTAGCTACACCTTC; CDR3aa: CSALTGGSYTF
abundance: NA; j_gene: TRBJ1-2; d_gene: NA; v_gene: TRBV19; CDR3nt: TGTGCCAGTCGAGGCGACCTCTATGGCTACACCTTC; CDR3aa: CASRGDLYGYTF
abundance: many; j_gene: TRBJ1-3; d_gene: NA; v_gene: TRBV5-1; CDR3nt: TGCGCCAGCAGCGCGACCTCTGGAAACACCATATATTTT; CDR3aa: CASSATSGNTIYF
abundance: few; j_gene: TRBJ1-2; d_gene: NA; v_gene: TRBV30; CDR3nt: TGTGCCTGGAGTGTGGGAGGCAATGGCTACACCTTC; CDR3aa: CAWSVGGNGYTF
abundance: few; j_gene: TRBJ2-3; d_gene: NA; v_gene: TRBV24-1; CDR3nt: TGTGCCACCAGTGATTACATCGCAGATACGCAGTATTTT; CDR3aa: CATSDYIADTQYF
abundance: NA; j_gene: TRBJ2-3; d_gene: TRBD1; v_gene: TRBV5-1; CDR3nt: TGCGCCAGCAGCTTGGCCGGACAGGTTGGATGGTTAGATACGCAGTATTTT; CDR3aa: CASSLAGQVGWLDTQYF
abundance: NA; j_gene: TRBJ2-3; d_gene: NA; v_gene: TRBV5-1; CDR3nt: TGCGCCAGCTCCGGGTCCCATAGCACAGATACGCAGTATTTT; CDR3aa: CASSGSHSTDTQYF
abundance: NA; j_gene: TRBJ2-2; d_gene: NA; v_gene: TRBV9; CDR3nt: TGTGCCAGCAGCGTAGGAGGGAACCCCGGGGAGCTGTTTTTT; CDR3aa: CASSVGGNPGELFF
abundance: many; j_gene: TRBJ2-3; d_gene: NA; v_gene: TRBV20-1; CDR3nt: TGCAGTGCTAGAGATCCGGAGACCTGGGCCCCCTATTTT; CDR3aa: CSARDPETWAPYF
abundance: many; j_gene: TRBJ2-5; d_gene: TRBD1; v_gene: TRBV12-3/TRBV12-4; CDR3nt: TGTGCCAGCAGTTTGACGGACAGGGAAGAGACCCAGTACTTC; CDR3aa: CASSLTDREETQYF
abundance: NA; j_gene: TRBJ2-7; d_gene: TRBD1; v_gene: TRBV5-1; CDR3nt: TGCGCCCGCAGCTTGGCCCTAGGACAGGGCACGATTACCTACGAGCAGTACTTC; CDR3aa: CARSLALGQGTITYEQYF
abundance: many; j_gene: TRBJ2-7; d_gene: NA; v_gene: TRBV6-5; CDR3nt: TGTGCCAGCGGGGTGGGCGAGCAGTACTTC; CDR3aa: CASGVGEQYF
abundance: NA; j_gene: TRBJ2-7; d_gene: TRBD2; v_gene: TRBV12-3/TRBV12-4; CDR3nt: TGTGCCAGCAGGTTTAGCGGGAGTTCCTACGAGCAGTACTTC; CDR3aa: CASRFSGSSYEQYF
abundance: few; j_gene: TRBJ2-1; d_gene: TRBD2; v_gene: TRBV20-1; CDR3nt: TGCAGTGCTAGTAGACTAGCGGGACCCTACAATGAGCAGTTCTTC; CDR3aa: CSASRLAGPYNEQFF
abundance: few; j_gene: TRBJ2-7; d_gene: TRBD2; v_gene: TRBV28; CDR3nt: TGTGCCAGCAGTACGGTTTCGGGAGGGCGGGTCCGTGAGCAGTACTTC; CDR3aa: CASSTVSGGRVREQYF
abundance: few; j_gene: TRBJ2-3; d_gene: NA; v_gene: TRBV5-1; CDR3nt: TGCGCCAGCAGCGGCCGGGGTGCCGGTACAGATACGCAGTATTTT; CDR3aa: CASSGRGAGTDTQYF
abundance: few; j_gene: TRBJ2-3; d_gene: NA; v_gene: TRBV27; CDR3nt: TGTGCCAGCAGTCTGACCGGGACCAACACAGATACGCAGTATTTT; CDR3aa: CASSLTGTNTDTQYF
abundance: many; j_gene: TRBJ2-3; d_gene: NA; v_gene: TRBV9; CDR3nt: TGTGCCAGCAGCGAGCCCCCAGATACGCAGTATTTT; CDR3aa: CASSEPPDTQYF
abundance: many; j_gene: TRBJ2-3; d_gene: NA; v_gene: TRBV11-2; CDR3nt: TGTGCCAGCTGGAGCACAGATACGCAGTATTTT; CDR3aa: CASWSTDTQYF
abundance: many; j_gene: TRBJ2-1; d_gene: TRBD2; v_gene: TRBV11-2; CDR3nt: TGTGCCAGCAGGACTAGCGGGAGGCTTGGGGATGAGCAGTTCTTC; CDR3aa: CASRTSGRLGDEQFF
abundance: few; j_gene: TRBJ2-7; d_gene: NA; v_gene: TRBV7-2; CDR3nt: TGTGCCAGCAGCTTAGGAACGATGATTTACGAGTGGCAGTACTTC; CDR3aa: CASSLGTMIYEWQYF
abundance: many; j_gene: TRBJ2-5; d_gene: TRBD2; v_gene: TRBV5-1; CDR3nt: TGCGCCAGCAGCTTGGGTGCTAGCGGGGCGTACCAAGAGACCCAGTACTTC; CDR3aa: CASSLGASGAYQETQYF
abundance: NA; j_gene: TRBJ1-1; d_gene: NA; v_gene: TRBV15; CDR3nt: TGTGCCACCAGCAGAGCCTCCGAGGGAAACACTGAAGCTTTCTTT; CDR3aa: CATSRASEGNTEAFF
abundance: many; j_gene: TRBJ2-3; d_gene: NA; v_gene: TRBV7-9; CDR3nt: TGTGCCAGCAGCCCGGTCGGAGATACGCAGTATTTT; CDR3aa: CASSPVGDTQYF
abundance: few; j_gene: TRBJ2-1; d_gene: TRBD1; v_gene: TRBV20-1; CDR3nt: TGCAGTGCTGGACAGGGGGCAAGTAAGTTCTTC; CDR3aa: CSAGQGASKFF
abundance: NA; j_gene: TRBJ2-7; d_gene: TRBD1; v_gene: TRBV11-2; CDR3nt: TGTGCCAGCAGCGCTAGAACCCTCGGGACAGGGGGCGTGTACGAGCAGTACTTC; CDR3aa: CASSARTLGTGGVYEQYF
abundance: many; j_gene: TRBJ2-3; d_gene: NA; v_gene: TRBV29-1; CDR3nt: TGCAGCGTTGACCGGACGGGAAGCACAGATACGCAGTATTTT; CDR3aa: CSVDRTGSTDTQYF
abundance: many; j_gene: TRBJ2-2; d_gene: TRBD1; v_gene: TRBV10-3; CDR3nt: TGTGCCATCAGGGGCGATCGGGACAGGAACACCGGGGAGCTGTTTTTT; CDR3aa: CAIRGDRDRNTGELFF
abundance: few; j_gene: TRBJ2-3; d_gene: NA; v_gene: TRBV11-1; CDR3nt: TGTGCCAGCAGCTCTGGGTCAACGCCGACAGATACGCAGTATTTT; CDR3aa: CASSSGSTPTDTQYF
abundance: many; j_gene: TRBJ1-6; d_gene: NA; v_gene: TRBV7-2; CDR3nt: TGTGCCAGCAGCTTAGGGGCGATTTCACCCCTCCACTTT; CDR3aa: CASSLGAISPLHF
abundance: many; j_gene: TRBJ1-5; d_gene: NA; v_gene: TRBV5-1; CDR3nt: TGCGCCAGCAGCTTGGAGGGACGGGAGAATCAGCCCCAGCATTTT; CDR3aa: CASSLEGRENQPQHF
abundance: many; j_gene: TRBJ2-3; d_gene: NA; v_gene: TRBV11-1; CDR3nt: TGTGCCAGCGGCGCCGCAGATACGCAGTATTTT; CDR3aa: CASGAADTQYF
abundance: many; j_gene: TRBJ2-1; d_gene: NA; v_gene: TRBV9; CDR3nt: TGTGCCAGCAGCTTACTACCCATCGGCGACAATGAGCAGTTCTTC; CDR3aa: CASSLLPIGDNEQFF
abundance: many; j_gene: TRBJ1-5; d_gene: NA; v_gene: TRBV12-3/TRBV12-4; CDR3nt: TGTGCCAGCAGCCTAACCCCTGCGAGTAATCAGCCCCAGCATTTT; CDR3aa: CASSLTPASNQPQHF
abundance: many; j_gene: TRBJ2-1; d_gene: NA; v_gene: TRBV29-1; CDR3nt: TGCAGCGTTTCCGGGATAAGTTTTGCGGTACATTCCAATGAGCAGTTCTTC; CDR3aa: CSVSGISFAVHSNEQFF
abundance: many; j_gene: TRBJ2-7; d_gene: NA; v_gene: TRBV15; CDR3nt: TGTGCCACCAGCGCTAGCCATCGGAGCTACGAGCAGTACTTC; CDR3aa: CATSASHRSYEQYF
abundance: few; j_gene: TRBJ2-7; d_gene: NA; v_gene: TRBV5-1; CDR3nt: TGCGCCAGCAGCCCAGGGGATACCTCAACCTACGAGCAGTACTTC; CDR3aa: CASSPGDTSTYEQYF
abundance: many; j_gene: TRBJ2-3; d_gene: TRBD2; v_gene: TRBV20-1; CDR3nt: TGCAGTGCGGTAGCGGGAGGATCTAGCACAGATACGCAGTATTTT; CDR3aa: CSAVAGGSSTDTQYF